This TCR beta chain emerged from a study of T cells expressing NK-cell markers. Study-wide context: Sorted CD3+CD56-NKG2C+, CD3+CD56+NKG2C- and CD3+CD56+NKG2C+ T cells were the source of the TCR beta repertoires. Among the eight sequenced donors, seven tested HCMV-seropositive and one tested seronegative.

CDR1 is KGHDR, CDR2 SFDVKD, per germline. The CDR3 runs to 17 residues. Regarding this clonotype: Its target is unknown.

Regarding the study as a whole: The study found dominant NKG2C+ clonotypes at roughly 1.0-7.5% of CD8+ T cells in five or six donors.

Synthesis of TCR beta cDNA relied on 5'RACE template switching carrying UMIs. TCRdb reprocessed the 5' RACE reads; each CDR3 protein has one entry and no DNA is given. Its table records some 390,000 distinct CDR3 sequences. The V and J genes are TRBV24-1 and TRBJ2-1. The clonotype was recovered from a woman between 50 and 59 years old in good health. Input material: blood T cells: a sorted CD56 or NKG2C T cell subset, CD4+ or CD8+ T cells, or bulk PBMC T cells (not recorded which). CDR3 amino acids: CATSDLQGLGDYNEQFF.